This T cell receptor beta chain is drawn from a study of OX40 agonist ivuxolimab in advanced cancers. Study context: Given to patients was ivuxolimab, an agonistic anti-OX40 (CD134) antibody. Three patients had partial responses: one hepatocellular carcinoma, two cutaneous melanoma. Intravenous ivuxolimab was administered to patients every 2 weeks at 0.01 to 10 mg/kg.

The CDR3 spans 15 residues. With 3 bases removed from V and 3 bases from J, the gap between germline ends came to 14 bases. Germline assignment: CDR1 LNHDA and CDR2 SQIVND (reference sequence). TCRdb's table, derived via immunoSEQ multiplex PCR, lists solely in-frame clones and lacks some. The sample lists about 79,000 clones, approximately 94% seen once, with around 9.6% in the top ten. The study, taken as a whole, reports: Average numbers of expanded clones were greater in CD8+ T cells than in CD4+.

For this clone: Its antigen is unknown.

The TCR originated in an adult with an advanced solid tumor such as melanoma, head and neck, liver or kidney cancer. J is TRBJ1-1 and V is TRBV19; tentative D call: TRBD1 (6 bases). The specimen was CD4+ or CD8+ T cells sorted from blood, collected in a trial of the OX40 agonist ivuxolimab. The CDR3 reads CASSIGGGLHTEAFF. CDR3 bases: TGTGCCAGTAGTATTGGGGGGGGCTTGCACACTGAAGCTTTCTTT.